Below are 16 T cell receptor beta chains sequenced from a single sample in a study of radiotherapy plus CTLA-4 blockade in lung cancer. The data were produced by immunoSEQ multiplex PCR, yet TCRdb's version contains in-frame clones alone and is incomplete. The repertoire has under 100,000 clones, over 75% of them found once; the top ten carry more than 12%. Sequencing was performed on peripheral blood, taken from a patient treated with radiotherapy plus ipilimumab. Source of these receptors: a human donor with non-small cell lung cancer that progressed on radiotherapy plus ipilimumab.

This sequence joins TRBV5-1 and TRBJ2-7, with D maybe TRBD1 (6 bases). Deletions cut 5 bases from V and 2 bases from J, with 14 bases between. From germline, CDR1 is SGHRS and CDR2 YFSETQ. The CDR3 is 14 amino acids. CDR3 in DNA: TGCGCCAGCAGAAATTCGGGACACACCTACGAGCAGTACTTC. Its translation is CASRNSGHTYEQYF.

V gene TRBV6-1 combines with J gene TRBJ2-7; D might be TRBD1 or TRBD2, each matching 7 bases. This CDR3 is built from 15 residues. V dropped 2 bases and J dropped 4 bases, with 15 bases sitting between them. The germline V gene encodes CDR1 MNHNS and CDR2 SASEGT. The CDR3 bases are TGTGCCAGCAGTGAAACGGGAGGACAGGCGTACGAGCAGTACTTC. Translation: CASSETGGQAYEQYF.

The chain uses TRBV7-9 and TRBJ2-1, with 7 bases matching TRBD2. Germline CDR1 is SEHNR and CDR2 is FQNEAQ (reference sequence). CDR3 length: 15 amino acids. V lost 1 base and J lost 5; bases outside the gene matches: 5. For the CDR3, the DNA is TGTGCCAGCAGCTTAGGGGGACTACGAGACAATGAGCAGTTCTTC. Translation: CASSLGGLRDNEQFF.

The chain carries TRBV5-5 and TRBJ2-6; D call uncertain. This CDR3 spans 18 amino acids. V lost 2 bases and J lost 0, with 15 bases in between. In germline, CDR1 is SGHKS, CDR2 YYEKEE (reference sequence). The CDR3 coding sequence is TGTGCCAGCAGCTTTAGTCCCACCTCCCACTCTGGGGCCAACGTCCTGACTTTC. It is translated as CASSFSPTSHSGANVLTF.

V usage is TRBV19 and J usage is TRBJ1-2; D not resolved. Trimming took off 3 bases at V and 4 bases at J, with 9 bases between the two ends. The CDR3 sequence is 13 residues long. Per germline, CDR1 LNHDA and CDR2 SQIVND (reference sequence). CDR3 sequence: CASSINSPYGYTF. The CDR3, as DNA: TGTGCCAGTAGTATTAACAGCCCCTATGGCTACACCTTC.

J is TRBJ2-7 and V is TRBV27; the match to TRBD1 covers 7 bases. Germline lookup yields CDR1 MNHEY and CDR2 SMNVEV (reference sequence). This CDR3 has 19 amino acids. Losses at the gene ends were 4 bases for V and 4 bases for J; bases not matched to a gene: 22. Here the CDR3 reads CASSSPTGRERGVAYEQYF. In nucleotides, the CDR3 is TGTGCCAGCAGTTCCCCGACAGGGCGTGAACGTGGCGTGGCGTACGAGCAGTACTTC.

This clone was counted between two and nine times. The chain links TRBV6-5 to TRBJ1-3; the D is unclear. CDR3 size: 15 residues. The germline gives CDR1 MNHEY, CDR2 SVGAGI. Trimming stripped 4 bases from V and 0 bases from J, with 10 bases between. Written as DNA, the CDR3 is TGTGCCAGCAGTTGGAGGCATAACTCTGGAAACACCATATATTTT. Translating gives CASSWRHNSGNTIYF.

The V gene is TRBV7-6, the J gene TRBJ2-3; 8 nucleotides match TRBD2. CDR1 is SGHVS, CDR2 FNYEAQ, per germline. This CDR3 has 17 residues. V trimming: 2 bases; J trimming: 2 bases; junction bases outside the gene matches: 9. Here the CDR3 reads CASSLTLRGGNTDTQYF. Written as DNA, the CDR3 is TGTGCCAGCAGCTTAACCTTACGCGGGGGGAACACAGATACGCAGTATTTT.

In its sample, this clone was seen once. This rearrangement joins TRBV2 to TRBJ1-5; 7 bases agree with TRBD1. Germline V lookup: CDR1 SNHLY, CDR2 FYNNEI. The CDR3 totals 16 residues. V lost 2 bases to trimming and J lost 5 bases; unmatched junction nucleotides: 9. CDR3 in DNA: TGTGCCAGCAGTGAATCCTCAGGGGGGTTGGATCAGCCCCAGCATTTT. Amino acid sequence: CASSESSGGLDQPQHF. Complete variable domain (other parts from reference TRBV2 and TRBJ1-5): EPEVTQTPSHQVTQMGQEVILRCVPISNHLYFYWYRQILGQKVEFLVSFYNNEISEKSEIFDDQFSVERPDGSNFTLKIRSTKLEDSAMYFCASSESSGGLDQPQHFGDGTRLSIL.

This clone was counted only a few times. The chain couples TRBV9 to TRBJ2-1, with 12 positions matching TRBD2. Trimming cost V 4 bases and J 7 bases; bases outside gene matches: 12. Germline V CDR1 and CDR2: SGDLS, YYNGEE. The CDR3 consists of 17 residues. The CDR3 coding sequence is TGTGCCAGCAGCCCCCGGGCTAGCGGGGGGGCCGGGAATGAGCAGTTCTTC. This codes for CASSPRASGGAGNEQFF.

In its sample, this clone was seen a few times. The genes are TRBV4-2 and TRBJ1-1, with 7 bases fitting TRBD1. V shed 4 bases and J 0 bases; nucleotides not matched to a gene: 8. In germline, CDR1 is LGHNA, CDR2 YNFKEQ. The CDR3 totals 16 residues. The CDR3 is CASSPGGSLMNTEAFF. The CDR3 DNA sequence: TGTGCCAGCAGCCCAGGGGGGTCATTGATGAACACTGAAGCTTTCTTT.

This rearrangement joins TRBV7-9 to TRBJ1-1, with D unclear. This CDR3 has 13 amino acids. V lost 4 bases, J lost 1 base, and 7 bases lay in between. The germline V gene has CDR1 SEHNR and CDR2 FQNEAQ (reference sequence). CDR3 in amino acids: CASSSQRNTEAFF. In DNA form, the CDR3 reads TGTGCCAGCAGCTCCCAGCGGAACACTGAAGCTTTCTTT.

The gene calls are TRBV5-6 and TRBJ1-5; tentatively, D is TRBD1 (6 bases). This CDR3 is built from 16 residues. V was trimmed by 2 bases and J by 2 bases, leaving 14 bases between them. Germline CDR1 reads SGHDT; CDR2 reads YYEEEE. The CDR3, as DNA: TGTGCCAGCAGCTTCTGGGGGGCATCGGGCAATCAGCCCCAGCATTTT. Amino acid sequence: CASSFWGASGNQPQHF. Drawing the rest from reference TRBV5-6 and TRBJ1-5, the complete variable domain is DAGVTQSPTHLIKTRGQQVTLRCSPKSGHDTVSWYQQALGQGPQFIFQYYEEEERQRGNFPDRFSGHQFPNYSSELNVNALLLGDSALYLCASSFWGASGNQPQHFGDGTRLSIL.

This clone is a singleton in its sample. V is TRBV19 and J is TRBJ2-1; 9 bases fit TRBD2. The CDR3 contains 16 residues. The germline V gene encodes CDR1 LNHDA and CDR2 SQIVND (reference sequence). V shed 0 bases, J shed 4 bases, and the junction held 4 bases outside the gene matches. Here the CDR3 reads CASSIETSGFYNEQFF. The CDR3 DNA reads TGTGCCAGTAGTATAGAAACTAGCGGGTTTTACAATGAGCAGTTCTTC.

CDR3 nucleotides: TGCGCCAGCAGCTTGTGGCAGGTCCGACACACTGAAGCTTTCTTT. This gives the protein CASSLWQVRHTEAFF. The chain uses TRBV5-1 and TRBJ1-1; D not resolved. Trimming cost V 1 base and J 3 bases, with 13 bases left between them. CDR1 is SGHRS, CDR2 YFSETQ, per germline. The CDR3 extends over 15 amino acids.

This sequence joins TRBV5-1 and TRBJ1-2; no definite D call. Trimming stripped 0 bases from V and 7 bases from J, with 16 bases between. CDR1 and CDR2 from the germline V gene are SGHRS and YFSETQ. The CDR3 sequence is 15 residues long. For the CDR3, the DNA is TGCGCCAGCAGCTTGGCCTTGCAATCAGAGGCTGGCTACACCTTC. Protein product: CASSLALQSEAGYTF.